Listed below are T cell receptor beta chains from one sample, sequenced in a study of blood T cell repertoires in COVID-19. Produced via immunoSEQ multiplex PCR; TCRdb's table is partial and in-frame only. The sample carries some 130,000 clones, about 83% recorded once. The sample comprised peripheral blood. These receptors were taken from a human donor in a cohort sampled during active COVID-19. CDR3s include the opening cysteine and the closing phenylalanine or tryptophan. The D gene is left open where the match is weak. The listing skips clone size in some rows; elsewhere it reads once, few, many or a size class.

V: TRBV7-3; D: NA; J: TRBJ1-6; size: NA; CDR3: CASSLFGGNNSPLHF; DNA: TGTGCCAGCAGCTTATTCGGGGGAAATAATTCACCCCTCCACTTT
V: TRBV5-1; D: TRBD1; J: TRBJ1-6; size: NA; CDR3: CASSWTGASSPLHF; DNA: TGCGCCAGCTCTTGGACAGGGGCCAGTTCACCCCTCCACTTT
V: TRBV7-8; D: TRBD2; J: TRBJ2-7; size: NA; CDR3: CASSLVGLAGAREQYF; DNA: TGTGCCAGCAGCTTAGTAGGACTAGCGGGGGCTCGTGAGCAGTACTTC
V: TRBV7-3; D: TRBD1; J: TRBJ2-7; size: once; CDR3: CASSRDRGPYEQYF; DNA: TGTGCCAGCAGCCGTGACAGGGGTCCCTACGAGCAGTACTTC
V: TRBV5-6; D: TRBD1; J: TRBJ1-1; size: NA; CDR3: CASSSDRGLVETEAFF; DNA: TGTGCCAGCAGCTCTGACAGGGGGCTGGTGGAAACTGAAGCTTTCTTT
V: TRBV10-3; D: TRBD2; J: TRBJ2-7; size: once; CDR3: CAISDSPWGLAANYEQYF; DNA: TGTGCCATCAGTGACTCCCCCTGGGGACTAGCGGCCAACTACGAGCAGTACTTC
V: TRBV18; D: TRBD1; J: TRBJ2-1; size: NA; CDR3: CASSSGPVGQGAREQFF; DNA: TGTGCCAGCTCTTCAGGTCCAGTGGGACAGGGGGCTAGAGAGCAGTTCTTC
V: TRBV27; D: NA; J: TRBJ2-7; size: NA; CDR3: CASSLFRQGYEQYF; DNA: TGTGCCAGCAGTTTATTTCGGCAGGGTTACGAGCAGTACTTC
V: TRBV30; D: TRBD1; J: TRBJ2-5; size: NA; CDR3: CAWSRTGRQETQYF; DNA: TGTGCCTGGAGCCGGACAGGGCGCCAAGAGACCCAGTACTTC
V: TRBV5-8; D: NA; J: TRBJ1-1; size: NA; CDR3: CASSLGGRGFRNTEAFF; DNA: TGTGCCAGCAGCTTGGGCGGAAGGGGCTTCCGGAACACTGAAGCTTTCTTT
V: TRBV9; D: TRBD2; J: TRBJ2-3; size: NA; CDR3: CASSEPPWRGASSTDTQYF; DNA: TGTGCCAGCAGCGAGCCCCCCTGGCGGGGGGCCTCTAGCACAGATACGCAGTATTTT
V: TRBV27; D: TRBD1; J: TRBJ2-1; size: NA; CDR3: CASSFGTGPGEQFF; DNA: TGTGCCAGCAGTTTCGGGACAGGTCCTGGTGAGCAGTTCTTC
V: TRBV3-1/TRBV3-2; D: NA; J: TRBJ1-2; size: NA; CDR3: CASSPGTRTGYTF; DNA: TGTGCCAGCAGCCCCGGGACTAGGACCGGCTACACCTTC
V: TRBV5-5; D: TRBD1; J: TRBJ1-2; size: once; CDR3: CASSSGQGKIGGYTF; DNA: TGTGCCAGCAGCAGCGGACAGGGGAAAATAGGTGGCTACACCTTC